Each of the 2 T cell receptor beta chains below was sequenced from the same sample in a study of cytomegalovirus exposure and HLA in healthy donors. PCR employed 60 Vbeta and 13 Jbeta primers. Measured with immunoSEQ multiplex PCR; TCRdb has only the in-frame clones, and not every one. The data contain 150,000 to 200,000 clones, about 81% of them seen just once; the ten biggest clones take up roughly 2%. The sample consisted of PBMCs. These receptors came from a woman aged 25 to 39 in good health and CMV-seronegative.

This rearrangement joins TRBV5-1 to TRBJ2-4, with 13 bases that match TRBD2. J lost 8 bases, V lost 4 bases, and 9 bases had no gene match. Germline V gene data show CDR1 as SGHRS and CDR2 as YFSETQ. The CDR3 extends over 16 amino acids. As DNA, the CDR3 is TGCGCCAGCAGCGCACTAGCGGGAGGGCCGGGGGACATTCAGTACTTC. It codes for CASSALAGGPGDIQYF.

This clone was counted only a few times. The chain employs TRBV28 and TRBJ1-2, with 7 bases fitting TRBD1. V gave up 8 bases and J gave up 6 bases; unmatched junction bases: 9. Germline lookup yields CDR1 MDHEN and CDR2 SYDVKM. This CDR3 is 13 amino acids long. The CDR3: CASGGQLLNGYTF. For the CDR3, the DNA is TGTGCCAGCGGGGGACAGTTGCTAAATGGCTACACCTTC.